Here is one T cell receptor beta chain with its context. This sample was included in a study of blood T cell repertoires in COVID-19. The CDR3 has 15 amino acids. Unmatched junction bases numbered 7, after V lost 3 bases and J lost 6 bases. Per the germline V gene, CDR1 is SGDLS and CDR2 is YYNGEE. In the authors' methods: Amplification of reference gene primers provided the estimated nucleated cell counts. Sequenced by immunoSEQ multiplex PCR; TCRdb stores in-frame clones only, minus some. The V and J calls and the clone size are those of that table, but D and trimming were determined from the DNA. This table holds tens of thousands of clones, 89% found once.

The chain has TRBV9 and TRBJ1-3; 9 positions match TRBD1. The source is a man in his 60s with acute or convalescent COVID-19. The sequenced sample was peripheral blood. The CDR3 DNA reads as TGTGCCAGCAGCGACAGGGGGCTGGGAGCAAACACCATATATTTT. Encoded protein: CASSDRGLGANTIYF.